This T cell receptor (beta chain) was obtained from a study of spatial heterogeneity in lung cancer. Study-wide points: Tumor mutation counts were tracked by expanded intratumoral alpha and beta TCR counts.

Specified time point: sample taken at primary tumor resection. V shed 2 bases and J 1 base; nucleotides not matched to a gene: 5. The CDR3 runs 17 residues. The germline CDR1 and CDR2 sequences are SGDLS and YYNGEE. TCRdb processed the 5' RACE reads anew with MiXCR; each CDR3 protein has one entry. In the table there are 6,000 to 8,000 distinct CDR3 sequences, less than 9% of which are singletons. This clonotype was observed at least ten times. Its antigen is unknown. Within a library made for alpha chains, this beta chain is off target, and its count is uninformative. This sequence was found in a female donor with early-stage non-small cell lung cancer. The material was lung tumor tissue, obtained at surgery. The chain is built from TRBV9 and TRBJ2-2, with TRBD2 matching over 10 bases. Here the CDR3 reads CASSVGSGRRNTGELFF. For the CDR3, the DNA is TGTGCCAGCAGCGTTGGTAGCGGGAGGAGGAACACCGGGGAGCTGTTTTTT.